A selection of T cell receptor beta chains follows, all from one sample in a study of cytomegalovirus exposure and HLA in healthy donors. The assay was immunoSEQ multiplex PCR, and TCRdb's table has in-frame clones only and misses some. Among 150,000 to 200,000 clones, 80% were seen once, and the ten largest hold under 7.5%. Material for sequencing was PBMCs. The receptors were sampled from a middle-aged man in good health and CMV-seronegative. The CDR3 runs from the conserved cysteine through the conserved F or W. Each record gives: V gene, J gene, clone size, D gene, CDR3 DNA, CDR3 protein. The D gene is left open where the match is weak. Clone size appears in some rows only: once, few, many, or a class for an expanded clone.

v_gene: TRBV5-1
j_gene: TRBJ2-2
abundance: NA
d_gene: NA
CDR3nt: TGCGCCAGCAGCTTGTTTCGCACTTCGAACACCGGGGAGCTGTTTTTT
CDR3aa: CASSLFRTSNTGELFF

v_gene: TRBV12-5
j_gene: TRBJ1-5
abundance: NA
d_gene: TRBD1
CDR3nt: TGTGCTAGTTACCTTCAGGGGGGTGCGTATAGCAATCAGCCCCAGCATTTT
CDR3aa: CASYLQGGAYSNQPQHF

v_gene: TRBV5-1
j_gene: TRBJ1-6
abundance: NA
d_gene: NA
CDR3nt: TGCGCCAGCAGCTTAGACATACCGAATTCACCCCTCCACTTT
CDR3aa: CASSLDIPNSPLHF

v_gene: TRBV27
j_gene: TRBJ1-2
abundance: NA
d_gene: NA
CDR3nt: TGTGCCAGCAGTTTAAGCGGGGCCTATGGCTACACCTTC
CDR3aa: CASSLSGAYGYTF

v_gene: TRBV7-9
j_gene: TRBJ2-7
abundance: NA
d_gene: NA
CDR3nt: TGTTCCAGCAGCGTGCGGGACAGAGCCTACGAGCAGTACTTC
CDR3aa: CSSSVRDRAYEQYF

v_gene: TRBV5-6
j_gene: TRBJ1-4
abundance: NA
d_gene: NA
CDR3nt: TGTGCCAGCAGCCTGGTTGGCAGATCTAATGAAAAACTGTTTTTT
CDR3aa: CASSLVGRSNEKLFF

v_gene: TRBV7-2
j_gene: TRBJ2-3
abundance: NA
d_gene: NA
CDR3nt: TGTGCCAGCAGCTTTGTACGGACAGCATGGGGCACAGATACGCAGTATTTT
CDR3aa: CASSFVRTAWGTDTQYF

v_gene: TRBV9
j_gene: TRBJ1-3
abundance: once
d_gene: TRBD1
CDR3nt: TGTGCCAGCAGCGTAGACGACAGGGCTCAGGGAAACACCATATATTTT
CDR3aa: CASSVDDRAQGNTIYF

v_gene: TRBV5-1
j_gene: TRBJ2-1
abundance: few
d_gene: TRBD2
CDR3nt: TGCGCCAGCACCATAGCGGGAGGGCCCGCCTACAATGAGCAGTTCTTC
CDR3aa: CASTIAGGPAYNEQFF

v_gene: TRBV5-1
j_gene: TRBJ2-3
abundance: few
d_gene: TRBD2
CDR3nt: TGCGCCAGCAGCTTAGCGGGAGAGGAGACAGATACGCAGTATTTT
CDR3aa: CASSLAGEETDTQYF

v_gene: TRBV30
j_gene: TRBJ1-3
abundance: NA
d_gene: NA
CDR3nt: TGTGCCTGGAGTGTAGGGGTAGGAAACACCATATATTTT
CDR3aa: CAWSVGVGNTIYF

v_gene: TRBV4-3
j_gene: TRBJ1-5
abundance: NA
d_gene: TRBD1
CDR3nt: TGCGCCAGCAGCCAAGATCGACAGGGGGCGCATCAGCCCCAGCATTTT
CDR3aa: CASSQDRQGAHQPQHF

v_gene: TRBV19
j_gene: TRBJ1-1
abundance: NA
d_gene: NA
CDR3nt: TGTGCCAGTAAAGGGGTGATGAACACTGAAGCTTTCTTT
CDR3aa: CASKGVMNTEAFF

v_gene: TRBV5-1
j_gene: TRBJ2-1
abundance: NA
d_gene: TRBD2
CDR3nt: TGCGCCAGCAGCGCCGGGACTAGCGGGGCCCTTATCTACAATGAGCAGTTCTTC
CDR3aa: CASSAGTSGALIYNEQFF

v_gene: TRBV2
j_gene: TRBJ2-7
abundance: few
d_gene: NA
CDR3nt: TGTGCCAGTTCCCGACAGCCCTCCTACGAGCAGTACTTC
CDR3aa: CASSRQPSYEQYF

v_gene: TRBV6-1
j_gene: TRBJ2-7
abundance: NA
d_gene: TRBD1
CDR3nt: TGTGCCAGCAGACCGGGACAGGGGGCTTACGAGCAGTACTTC
CDR3aa: CASRPGQGAYEQYF

v_gene: TRBV2
j_gene: TRBJ2-1
abundance: few
d_gene: NA
CDR3nt: TGTGCCAGCAGTGAATCTGCGTTGGATGAGCAGTTCTTC
CDR3aa: CASSESALDEQFF

v_gene: TRBV10-3
j_gene: TRBJ2-1
abundance: NA
d_gene: NA
CDR3nt: TGTGCCATCATCGCGGAGGAGTCCAATGAGCAGTTCTTC
CDR3aa: CAIIAEESNEQFF

v_gene: TRBV5-1
j_gene: TRBJ1-6
abundance: NA
d_gene: TRBD1
CDR3nt: TGCGCCAGCAGCTGGACCGGGACAGGGGGTAGGAGCTCCTATAATTCACCCCTCCACTTT
CDR3aa: CASSWTGTGGRSSYNSPLHF

v_gene: TRBV7-3
j_gene: TRBJ2-2
abundance: NA
d_gene: TRBD2
CDR3nt: TGTGCCAGCAGCTTAGCGGTGGGGGGGAGCACCGGGGAGCTGTTTTTT
CDR3aa: CASSLAVGGSTGELFF

v_gene: TRBV19
j_gene: TRBJ2-2
abundance: NA
d_gene: TRBD2
CDR3nt: TGTGCCAGTAGTATGCTAGCGGGAGGCCTGGCCGGGGAGCTGTTTTTT
CDR3aa: CASSMLAGGLAGELFF

v_gene: TRBV5-1
j_gene: TRBJ2-7
abundance: NA
d_gene: NA
CDR3nt: TGCGCCAGCAGTTCTTCTAATGAGCAGTACTTC
CDR3aa: CASSSSNEQYF

v_gene: TRBV10-3
j_gene: TRBJ2-7
abundance: NA
d_gene: TRBD1
CDR3nt: TGTGCCAGCACGGGGGACAGGGGCTCCTACGAGCAGTACTTC
CDR3aa: CASTGDRGSYEQYF